Sequencing of this T cell receptor (beta chain) was carried out in a study of shared clonotypes between healthy human individuals. Germline CDR1 and CDR2: MNHEY and SVGAGI. The CDR3 extends over 15 amino acids. V was shortened by 5 bases and J by 1 base, with 12 bases between the two germline ends. Study-level findings and limits: Collection of samples was limited to blood; tissue repertoires likely differ. Read depth was anticipated to influence clonotype sharing among donors. A generally larger estimated richness was seen in naive subsets than in memory subsets.

In the case of this clone: Its matching antigen is unknown.

Naive CD8 cells were CD45RO-negative, positively selected for CCR7, excluding terminally differentiated effector memory CD45RA+ cells. The assay was run at deep level. The assay was immunoSEQ multiplex PCR, and TCRdb's table has in-frame clones only and misses some. The sample has hundreds of thousands of clones, 85% to 95% seen once. The receptor was isolated from a woman in her thirties in good health. This rearrangement joins TRBV6-5 to TRBJ1-5; D may be TRBD1 (5 bases). The source material was naive CD8+ T cells sorted from blood. This chain's CDR3 is CASSTQGGSNQPQHF. DNA for the CDR3: TGTGCCAGCAGTACTCAGGGTGGGAGCAATCAGCCCCAGCATTTT.